The clone carrying this T cell receptor (beta chain) was picked up many times. TCRdb re-derived calls from the RT-PCR reads in MiXCR, one entry per CDR3 protein. The sample contains about 680,000 distinct CDR3 sequences, approximately 15% of which appear only once. The CDR3 has 15 amino acids. Trimming cost V 0 bases and J 5 bases, with 14 bases left between them. CDR1 is MNHEY and CDR2 is SVGAGI in the germline V gene. The sample taken for sequencing was memory CD4+ T cells from blood. The chain carries TRBV6-5 and TRBJ2-7, with no clear D. This sequence was found in a female donor in good health, serving as a healthy control. CDR3 loop: CASSYSIAGANEQYF. CDR3 nucleotide sequence: TGTGCCAGCAGTTACTCGATCGCAGGCGCCAACGAGCAGTACTTC.